This T cell receptor (beta chain) came from a study of blood T cell repertoires in COVID-19. As for the study in general: There were acute and convalescent COVID-19 samples, and they came from the United States, Italy and Spain. Sample material is recorded as cDNA or gDNA derived from T cells, B-cell-depleted T cells, or PBMCs.

In the authors' methods: Amplification with reference gene primers provided the estimates of nucleated cell counts. Data came from immunoSEQ multiplex PCR; TCRdb stores just in-frame clones and leaves some out. The D gene and trimming were derived from the DNA, and the V and J assignments and clone size from that table. This repertoire shows 65,000 to 90,000 clones, just over 85% found once; its top ten account for 20% to 25%. The germline V gene encodes CDR1 SNHLY and CDR2 FYNNEI. J lost 8 bases, V lost 5 bases, and 10 bases had no gene match. CDR3 length equals 15 residues. J is TRBJ1-1 and V is TRBV2; the match to TRBD1 covers 11 bases. The origin of this receptor is an elderly woman in a cohort sampled during active or convalescent COVID-19. Sequencing was carried out using peripheral blood. CDR3 loop: CASSRTGGGPREAFF. As DNA, the CDR3 is TGTGCCAGCAGTAGGACAGGGGGCGGGCCGCGAGAAGCTTTCTTT.